These 24 T cell receptor beta chains came from one sample sequenced in a study of T cell responses to AZD1222 COVID-19 vaccine. Sequencing used immunoSEQ multiplex PCR; TCRdb keeps in-frame clones, though not all of them. The sample records about 160,000 clones, about 88% being singletons. The sequencing used peripheral blood, collected on day 0 of AZD1222 vaccination. The origin of the receptors is an adult in good health.

As for this clone: Other DNA sequences in this specimen translate into the identical CDR3. J is TRBJ2-5 and V is TRBV5-1; D gene uncertain. The V and J ends lost 0 bases and 2 bases respectively, with 5 bases between them. Germline V gives CDR1 SGHRS, CDR2 YFSETQ. The length of the CDR3 is 13 residues. The CDR3 here is CASSLGGQETQYF. CDR3 coding DNA: TGCGCCAGCAGCTTGGGCGGACAAGAGACCCAGTACTTC.

The V call is TRBV3-1 (or the pseudogene TRBV3-2), the J call TRBJ2-5; possibly TRBD1 or TRBD2 for D (6 bases each). The germline V gene encodes CDR1 LGHDT and CDR2 YNNKEL (reference sequence). This CDR3 region has 16 residues. The V and J ends lost 1 base and 4 bases respectively, with 16 bases between them. CDR3 nucleotide sequence: TGTGCCAGCAGCCAAGGTCGAGGGGGGCGAGTAGAGACCCAGTACTTC. Amino acids: CASSQGRGGRVETQYF.

CDR3 residues: CASSLFVGLSYNEQFF. The CDR3 coding sequence is TGTGCCAGCAGTTTATTTGTTGGCCTCTCCTACAATGAGCAGTTCTTC. The V gene is TRBV28, the J gene TRBJ2-1; D gene unclear. This CDR3 is built from 16 residues. The germline gives CDR1 MDHEN, CDR2 SYDVKM. V shed 1 base and J shed 0 bases, with 10 bases lying between them.

The genes are TRBV19 and TRBJ1-1; a possible D gene is TRBD1 (6 bases). CDR1 and CDR2 (germline): LNHDA, SQIVND (reference sequence). V dropped 3 bases and J dropped 1 base, with 9 bases sitting between them. This CDR3 contains 14 residues. The CDR3, as DNA: TGTGCCAGTAGTATTCAGGGGACGAACACTGAAGCTTTCTTT. This sequence encodes CASSIQGTNTEAFF.

The V call is TRBV28, the J call TRBJ2-7, with 11 bases matching TRBD1. The CDR3 runs 16 residues. Germline V gene data show CDR1 as MDHEN and CDR2 as SYDVKM. The V and J ends lost 5 bases and 2 bases, in that order; junction bases with no gene match: 8. The CDR3 is CASSPGTGGPTYEQYF. The CDR3 nucleotides read TGTGCCAGCAGTCCCGGGACAGGGGGACCTACCTACGAGCAGTACTTC.

This sequence joins TRBV27 and TRBJ2-5, with TRBD2 matching 12 bases. The length of the CDR3 is 17 residues. V dropped 4 bases and J dropped 7; count of bases not matched to a gene: 13. The germline CDR1 and CDR2 sequences are MNHEY and SMNVEV (reference sequence). DNA of the CDR3: TGTGCCAGCAGTTCCGTCCGACTAGCGGGAGCATTGGGGACCCAGTACTTC. It translates to CASSSVRLAGALGTQYF.

V gene TRBV3-1 (or the pseudogene TRBV3-2) combines with J gene TRBJ1-1; D is possibly TRBD1 (5 bases). Germline V gene data show CDR1 as LGHDT and CDR2 as YNNKEL (reference sequence). The CDR3 spans 18 residues. V lost 2 bases and J lost 4, with 23 bases in between. CDR3 region: CASSQYKLEAGGSTEAFF. DNA for the CDR3: TGTGCCAGCAGCCAATATAAGCTCGAGGCCGGGGGGAGCACTGAAGCTTTCTTT.

This clone was seen a few times. This sequence joins TRBV27 and TRBJ1-2, with D uncertain. There are 16 residues in the CDR3. The V end lost 6 bases, the J end lost 2 bases, and 19 bases lay between the germline ends. The germline V gene encodes CDR1 MNHEY and CDR2 SMNVEV (reference sequence). For the CDR3, the DNA is TGTGCCAGCAGCTTCTCGGGGAGCCGGCAAAACTATGGCTACACCTTC. It codes for CASSFSGSRQNYGYTF.

This chain links TRBV19 with TRBJ1-6; D unresolved. The CDR3 length is 13 residues. V lost 9 bases to trimming and J lost 7 bases, with 13 bases between them. Germline loops: CDR1 LNHDA, CDR2 SQIVND (reference sequence). The CDR3 loop is CASCRKGNSPLHF. CDR3 DNA sequence: TGTGCCAGCTGTAGGAAAGGAAATTCACCCCTCCACTTT.

This clone was seen once. This sequence joins TRBV30 and TRBJ2-6, with unresolved D. Looked up from germline, CDR1 is GTSNPN and CDR2 is SVGIG (reference sequence). There are 17 residues in the CDR3. With 1 base removed from V and 0 bases from J, the gap between germline ends came to 13 bases. The CDR3, as DNA: TGTGCCTGGAGTGGCGGTCGGCCGAGCTCTGGGGCCAACGTCCTGACTTTC. This encodes CAWSGGRPSSGANVLTF.

The chain uses TRBV20-1 and TRBJ2-7; tentative D call: TRBD2 (5 bases). Germline values: CDR1 DFQATT, CDR2 SNEGSKA (reference sequence). This CDR3 is built from 15 residues. V was pared by 3 bases and J by 0 bases, with 15 bases between. The CDR3 region has the DNA TGCAGTGCTAGTAGCGCGGGTCTTACCTCCTACGAGCAGTACTTC. It is translated as CSASSAGLTSYEQYF.

The chain employs TRBV28 and TRBJ1-5; TRBD1 is a possible D gene (5 bases). The length of the CDR3 is 15 residues. V lost 3 bases to trimming and J lost 3 bases, with 12 bases between them. CDR1 and CDR2 from the germline V gene are MDHEN and SYDVKM. The CDR3 region has the DNA TGTGCCAGCAGTTTTAAACGGGGGGTCAATCAGCCCCAGCATTTT. Translation: CASSFKRGVNQPQHF.

The chain links TRBV18 to TRBJ1-2; D is ambiguous. Germline CDR1 KGHSH, CDR2 LQKENI. This CDR3 comprises 13 residues. V gave up 5 bases and J gave up 0 bases, with 7 bases separating them. The DNA of the CDR3 is TGTGCCAGCTCAACGAAACCTAACTATGGCTACACCTTC. It specifies CASSTKPNYGYTF.

This sequence joins TRBV7-2 and TRBJ2-4; TRBD2 might be the D (6 bases). The CDR3 loop spans 13 amino acids. The V gene's germline CDR1 is SGHTA and CDR2 FQGNSA. Trimming removed 5 bases from V and 5 bases from J, with 10 bases in between. CDR3 amino acids: CASSGREQNIQYF. In DNA form, the CDR3 reads TGTGCCAGCAGCGGCCGGGAGCAAAACATTCAGTACTTC.

This sequence joins TRBV2 and TRBJ2-3, with no clear D. From germline, CDR1 is SNHLY and CDR2 FYNNEI. Trimming cost V 6 bases and J 0 bases, with 16 bases left between them. The CDR3 is made up of 16 amino acids. In DNA, the CDR3 is TGTGCCAGCAGCGCAAACGGACCACTTAGCACAGATACGCAGTATTTT. Its protein product is CASSANGPLSTDTQYF.

The chain joins TRBV7-9 to TRBJ2-7, with D possibly matching TRBD1 (5 bases). This CDR3 contains 11 residues. Germline V gene data show CDR1 as SEHNR and CDR2 as FQNEAQ (reference sequence). V lost 3 bases and J 5 bases, leaving 5 bases between the germline ends. CDR3 bases: TGTGCCAGCAGCTTCAGGGACGAGCAGTACTTC. Its translation: CASSFRDEQYF.

This chain uses TRBV6-1 with TRBJ2-1; D is unresolved. CDR3 length equals 14 residues. V dropped 2 bases and J dropped 9 bases, with 14 bases sitting between them. The germline V gene has CDR1 MNHNS and CDR2 SASEGT. Here the CDR3 DNA reads TGTGCCAGCAGTGAATTAAGATCCCGCGCTGAGCAGTTCTTC. Translation: CASSELRSRAEQFF.

CDR3 coding DNA: TGTGCCAGCAGCGTAGATCCAGCCAATCTGTCTGGCTACACCTTC. Amino acid sequence: CASSVDPANLSGYTF. V usage is TRBV9 and J usage is TRBJ1-2; D gene uncertain. The germline V gene has CDR1 SGDLS and CDR2 YYNGEE. V shed 0 bases and J shed 7 bases, with 16 bases lying between them. CDR3 length equals 15 residues.

The V call is TRBV6-5, the J call TRBJ1-1; possible D gene TRBD1, 6 bases. Germline assignment: CDR1 MNHEY and CDR2 SVGAGI. V lost 2 bases and J 1 base, leaving 8 bases between the germline ends. The CDR3 runs to 14 residues. The CDR3 loop is CASSYGGANTEAFF. In DNA, the CDR3 is TGTGCCAGCAGTTACGGGGGGGCGAACACTGAAGCTTTCTTT.

This rearrangement joins TRBV2 to TRBJ1-4, with a possible D match to TRBD1 (6 bases). Trimming left V 7 bases short and J 0 bases short, with 9 bases between. Germline V gene data show CDR1 as SNHLY and CDR2 as FYNNEI. This CDR3 has 14 amino acids. CDR3 protein: CASTRTATNEKLFF. The CDR3 nucleotides are TGTGCCAGCACAAGGACAGCAACTAATGAAAAACTGTTTTTT. Drawing the rest from reference TRBV2 and TRBJ1-4, the complete variable domain is EPEVTQTPSHQVTQMGQEVILRCVPISNHLYFYWYRQILGQKVEFLVSFYNNEISEKSEIFDDQFSVERPDGSNFTLKIRSTKLEDSAMYFCASTRTATNEKLFFGSGTQLSVL.

This sequence joins TRBV28 and TRBJ2-1; D ambiguous. V lost 5 bases and J lost 6, with 17 bases in between. The CDR3 totals 15 residues. Germline values: CDR1 MDHEN, CDR2 SYDVKM. CDR3 sequence (DNA): TGTGCCAGCAGTCCAAACAAGGACCGAGGCAATGAGCAGTTCTTC. This translates into CASSPNKDRGNEQFF.

The gene calls are TRBV6-4 and TRBJ2-3, with 10 bases that match TRBD2. The length of the CDR3 is 15 residues. Germline CDR1 and CDR2: MRHNA and SNTAGT. V trimming: 3 bases; J trimming: 3 bases; junction bases outside the gene matches: 3. The CDR3 DNA reads TGTGCCAGCAGTGAAGCGGGAGGGCCAACAGATACGCAGTATTTT. This sequence encodes CASSEAGGPTDTQYF.

In its sample, this clone was seen once. This sequence joins TRBV5-6 and TRBJ1-2, with D perhaps matching TRBD1 (5 bases). Per germline, CDR1 SGHDT and CDR2 YYEEEE. The CDR3 is made up of 13 amino acids. Trimming left V 4 bases short and J 4 bases short, with 11 bases between. The CDR3 loop reads CASSPGRTYGYTF. The CDR3 coding sequence is TGTGCCAGCAGCCCGGGACGGACCTATGGCTACACCTTC.

This chain connects TRBV4-1 to TRBJ1-4, with a possible D match to TRBD1 (5 bases). The V end was cut by 0 bases, the J end by 7 bases, with 12 bases between. The CDR3 runs 15 residues. The V gene's germline CDR1 is MGHRA and CDR2 YSYEKL. For the CDR3, the DNA is TGCGCCAGCAGCCAAGATCTGGGTGGGGGTGAAAAACTGTTTTTT. Amino acids: CASSQDLGGGEKLFF.